The 25 T cell receptor beta chains listed next were all sequenced from one sample in a study of vaccination effects on CD4 cells after COVID-19. ViraFEST assay sequencing came after antigen-specific CD4+ T cells were expanded with viral peptide pools. When ten to eleven days of culture had elapsed, CD4+ T cells were isolated. All participants had two doses of either the BNT162b2 or mRNA-1273 vaccine. Antigens for these TCRs are unknown. Sequencing used immunoSEQ multiplex PCR; TCRdb keeps in-frame clones, though not all of them. The sample lists roughly 27,000 clones, approximately 83% seen once, with 1.4% in the top ten. Sample: CD4+ T cells from PBMCs cultured with HCoV-NL63 spike peptides, taken after COVID-19 vaccination. The source of these receptors is a human donor who received a COVID-19 vaccine. Some clones in this sample may be carry-over from other donors' samples.

This sequence joins TRBV7-9 and TRBJ1-4, with D unresolved. Germline V gene data show CDR1 as SEHNR and CDR2 as FQNEAQ (reference sequence). The CDR3 length is 15 residues. V was shortened by 5 bases and J by 1 base, with 11 bases between the two germline ends. The CDR3 coding sequence is TGTGCCAGCAGCCGTGTAGGGCAAACTAATGAAAAACTGTTTTTT. This sequence encodes CASSRVGQTNEKLFF.

The chain combines TRBV5-4 with TRBJ2-5, with D maybe TRBD2 (6 bases). Germline V gives CDR1 SGHNT, CDR2 YYREEE (reference sequence). The ends were cut back, 5 bases at V and 2 bases at J, with 13 bases in the middle. The CDR3 is 14 amino acids. The CDR3 DNA follows: TGTGCCAGCAGTCCGCCGGGACTTCAAGAGACCCAGTACTTC. It translates to CASSPPGLQETQYF.

The chain uses TRBV30 and TRBJ2-2, with D tentatively TRBD2 (6 bases). Germline CDR1 is GTSNPN and CDR2 is SVGIG (reference sequence). The CDR3 is made up of 12 amino acids. V lost 5 bases, J lost 7 bases, and 11 bases lay in between. CDR3 in amino acids: CAWGRGVGELFF. The CDR3, as DNA: TGTGCCTGGGGGCGGGGAGTCGGGGAGCTGTTTTTT.

The count of this clone is one. V gene TRBV9 combines with J gene TRBJ2-1; the match to TRBD1 covers 9 bases. Trimming removed 3 bases from V and 1 base from J; junction bases left unmatched: 2. The CDR3 totals 15 residues. Germline assignment: CDR1 SGDLS and CDR2 YYNGEE. CDR3 amino acids: CASSEGTGSYNEQFF. The CDR3 DNA reads TGTGCCAGCAGCGAGGGGACAGGGTCCTACAATGAGCAGTTCTTC.

The chain couples TRBV6-5 to TRBJ1-2; 11 nucleotides agree with TRBD1. Trimming removed 8 bases from V and 1 base from J; junction bases left unmatched: 6. This CDR3 has 15 amino acids. Germline V CDR1 and CDR2: MNHEY, SVGAGI. The CDR3 DNA reads TGTGCCAGCGGACCCGGGACAGGGGGTAACTATGGCTACACCTTC. Its protein product is CASGPGTGGNYGYTF.

The chain couples TRBV6-5 to TRBJ2-2; a possible D gene is TRBD1 (6 bases). Germline-derived CDR1 and CDR2 are MNHEY and SVGAGI. The CDR3 contains 15 residues. V shed 10 bases and J shed 0 bases, with 15 bases lying between them. CDR3 DNA sequence: TGTGCCACAGGCCGGCGGACAGCGAACACCGGGGAGCTGTTTTTT. It codes for CATGRRTANTGELFF.

In its sample, this clone was seen once. The rearrangement uses TRBV2 and TRBJ2-1; no firm D call. Trimming shortened V by 10 bases and J by 10 bases, and 17 bases separated the two germline ends. There are 12 residues in the CDR3. The germline V gene encodes CDR1 SNHLY and CDR2 FYNNEI. Here the CDR3 reads CATQRVLSEQFF. CDR3 coding DNA: TGTGCCACCCAAAGGGTCCTTTCCGAGCAGTTCTTC.

This rearrangement joins TRBV7-8 to TRBJ1-5, with D unclear. CDR1 and CDR2 from the germline V gene are SGHVS and FQNEAQ. The length of the CDR3 is 15 residues. V was cut by 1 base and J by 0 bases, with 7 bases left in between. The CDR3 nucleotides read TGTGCCAGCAGCTTAGGCAGGAGTAGCAATCAGCCCCAGCATTTT. Residues: CASSLGRSSNQPQHF.

This clone is a singleton in its sample. CDR3 coding DNA: TGTGCCAGCTCACCACGAGTCACTCGCCCCGTGAACACTGAAGCTTTCTTT. As protein: CASSPRVTRPVNTEAFF. V and J are TRBV18 and TRBJ1-1; D call uncertain. There are 17 residues in the CDR3. The V gene's germline CDR1 is KGHSH and CDR2 LQKENI. Trimming shortened V by 1 base and J by 0 bases, and 15 bases separated the two germline ends.

The rearrangement uses TRBV30 and TRBJ2-3, with 7 bases lining up with TRBD2. V was pared by 4 bases and J by 1 base, with 20 bases of the junction left unmatched. This CDR3 is 19 amino acids long. CDR1 and CDR2 (germline): GTSNPN, SVGIG (reference sequence). In DNA form, the CDR3 reads TGTGCCTGGAACTTCATAAAGATATTCGGGCTAGCGGGCACAGATACGCAGTATTTT. It specifies CAWNFIKIFGLAGTDTQYF.

The CDR3 here is CASSSRDREVTYGYTF. The CDR3 DNA sequence: TGTGCCAGCAGCTCCCGGGACAGGGAGGTCACCTATGGCTACACCTTC. The V gene is TRBV7-8, the J gene TRBJ1-2, with 9 bases identical to TRBD1. J was trimmed by 4 bases and V by 4 bases; bases with no gene match: 10. The CDR3 has 16 residues. CDR1 and CDR2 from the germline V gene are SGHVS and FQNEAQ.

The chain combines TRBV29-1 with TRBJ1-2; 9 bases line up with TRBD1. V shed 7 bases and J 8 bases; nucleotides not matched to a gene: 11. The V gene's germline CDR1 is SQVTM and CDR2 ANQGSEA. CDR3 length: 13 residues. The CDR3 sequence: CSAYRDRVGGYTF. The CDR3 nucleotides read TGCAGCGCCTACCGGGACAGGGTTGGAGGCTACACCTTC. The full variable domain, in which reference TRBV29-1 and TRBJ1-2 provide the parts outside the CDR3, is SAVISQKPSRDICQRGTSLTIQCQVDSQVTMMFWYRQQPGQSLTLIATANQGSEATYESGFVIDKFPISRPNLTFSTLTVSNMSPEDSSIYLCSAYRDRVGGYTFGSGTRLTVV.

The gene calls are TRBV18 and TRBJ1-2; 8 bases align to TRBD1. The CDR3 sequence is 15 residues long. Trimming removed 3 bases from V and 5 bases from J; junction bases left unmatched: 8. CDR1 is KGHSH and CDR2 is LQKENI in the germline V gene. The CDR3 nucleotides read TGTGCCAGCTCACCTTCCGGACAGGGCGATTATGGCTACACCTTC. This sequence encodes CASSPSGQGDYGYTF.

Only a few counts were recorded for this clone. J is TRBJ2-1 and V is TRBV2, with TRBD2 as a possible D gene (7 bases). This CDR3 region has 16 residues. Trimming removed 2 bases from V and 7 bases from J, with 18 bases in between. Per the germline V gene, CDR1 is SNHLY and CDR2 is FYNNEI. CDR3 region: CASSELTGGLRNEQFF. Written as DNA, the CDR3 is TGTGCCAGCAGTGAACTAACGGGGGGCTTACGGAATGAGCAGTTCTTC.

The J gene is TRBJ2-7, the V gene TRBV6-6, with 8 positions matching TRBD2. V lost 5 bases, J lost 3 bases, and 9 bases stayed unmatched. Germline V gene sequence: CDR1 MNHNY, CDR2 SVGAGI (reference sequence). The CDR3 has 15 amino acids. The CDR3 here is CASSLATSADYEQYF. CDR3 DNA: TGTGCCAGCAGTCTAGCGACTAGCGCCGACTACGAGCAGTACTTC.

This clone was detected a few times. J is TRBJ1-1 and V is TRBV6-5; no firm D call. CDR1 is MNHEY, CDR2 SVGAGI, per germline. The CDR3 has 13 residues. Deletions cut 6 bases from V and 5 bases from J, with 13 bases between. The CDR3 here is CASSGPRFTEAFF. The CDR3 coding sequence is TGTGCCAGCAGCGGGCCTCGTTTTACTGAAGCTTTCTTT.

The chain has TRBV12-2 and TRBJ2-7. TRBV12-2 is classified as a pseudogene. The CDR3 totals 16 residues. The CDR3 nucleotides read TGTGCAAGTCGCTTAGATAAGCCAGCTACAGCGTACGAGCAGTACGTC. Amino acid sequence: CASRLDKPATAYEQYV.

This rearrangement joins TRBV29-1 to TRBJ2-1, with D perhaps being TRBD1 or TRBD2 (5 bases each). With 6 bases removed from V and 1 base from J, the gap between germline ends came to 10 bases. CDR3 length: 13 residues. CDR1 is SQVTM and CDR2 is ANQGSEA in the germline V gene. The CDR3 region is CSVGVSSYNEQFF. The CDR3 DNA is TGCAGCGTGGGGGTCTCTTCCTACAATGAGCAGTTCTTC.

Here the CDR3 DNA reads TGTGCCAGTAGTATAGACAGGGGGCAAGAGACCCAGTACTTC. It is translated as CASSIDRGQETQYF. V is TRBV19 and J is TRBJ2-5; 7 bases agree with TRBD1. The V and J ends lost 0 bases and 2 bases, in that order; junction bases with no gene match: 0. Germline V gives CDR1 LNHDA, CDR2 SQIVND (reference sequence). The CDR3 is made up of 14 amino acids.

CDR3 loop: CASSLGGTSAYNEQFF. The CDR3 nucleotides read TGTGCCAGCAGCTTAGGTGGGACTAGCGCGTACAATGAGCAGTTCTTC. This chain joins TRBV7-2 and TRBJ2-1, with TRBD2 identical over 10 bases. V shed 1 base, J shed 4 bases, and the junction held 4 bases outside the gene matches. The V gene's germline CDR1 is SGHTA and CDR2 FQGNSA. The CDR3 has 16 amino acids.

The gene calls are TRBV6-2 or TRBV6-3 and TRBJ2-5; a possible D gene is TRBD1 (6 bases). This CDR3 is built from 12 residues. Trimming removed 4 bases at V and 4 bases at J, with 7 bases between. The V gene's germline CDR1 is MNHEY and CDR2 SVGEGT. CDR3 protein: CASSWTAETQYF. DNA for the CDR3: TGTGCCAGCAGTTGGACAGCAGAGACCCAGTACTTC.

The V gene is TRBV10-3, the J gene TRBJ2-7; D possibly corresponds to TRBD2 (7 bases). CDR1 ENHRY and CDR2 SYGVKD come from the germline V gene. V lost 11 bases to trimming and J lost 7 bases, with 21 bases between them. The CDR3 length is 13 residues. The DNA for the CDR3 is TGTGCCTCCCAGAGGGGGGAGGGGGGGGAGCAGTACGTC. As protein: CASQRGEGGEQYV.

CDR3 region: CASRPGSYGYTF. The CDR3 region has the DNA TGTGCCAGCAGGCCGGGATCCTATGGCTACACCTTC. V is TRBV6-5 and J is TRBJ1-2; D gene uncertain. The CDR3 has 12 residues. The V gene's germline CDR1 is MNHEY and CDR2 SVGAGI. V was pared by 6 bases and J by 4 bases, with 9 bases between.

This clone was detected once. The V and J genes are TRBV5-1 and TRBJ2-3; D perhaps matches TRBD2 (6 bases). This CDR3 is built from 18 residues. The V end was cut by 4 bases, the J end by 0 bases, with 21 bases between. Germline CDR1 reads SGHRS; CDR2 reads YFSETQ. In DNA form, the CDR3 reads TGCGCCAGCAGCCCGATAGCCGGCGGGGTGCCTAGCACAGATACGCAGTATTTT. Amino acid sequence: CASSPIAGGVPSTDTQYF.

The rearrangement links TRBV4-2 to TRBJ2-3; D uncertain. This CDR3 spans 11 amino acids. The germline V gene has CDR1 LGHNA and CDR2 YNFKEQ. V dropped 2 bases and J dropped 5 bases, with 2 bases sitting between them. The CDR3 reads CASSQQDTQYF. The CDR3 DNA sequence: TGTGCCAGCAGCCAACAAGATACGCAGTATTTT.